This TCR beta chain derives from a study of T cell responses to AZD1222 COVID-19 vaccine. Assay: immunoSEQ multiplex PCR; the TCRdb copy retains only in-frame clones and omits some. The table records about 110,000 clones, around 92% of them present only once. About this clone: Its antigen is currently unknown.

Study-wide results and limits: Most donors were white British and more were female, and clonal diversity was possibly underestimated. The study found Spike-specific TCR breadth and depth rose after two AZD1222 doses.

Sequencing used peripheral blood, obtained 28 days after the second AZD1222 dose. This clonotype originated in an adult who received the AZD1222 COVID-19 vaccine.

This CDR3 is CASSLPRGVSTDTQYF. In nucleotides, the CDR3 is TGTGCCAGCAGCCTACCCCGGGGGGTAAGCACAGATACGCAGTATTTT. This sequence joins TRBV7-9 and TRBJ2-3; 7 nucleotides match TRBD2. The germline gives CDR1 SEHNR, CDR2 FQNEAQ (reference sequence). The V gene end was trimmed by 5 bases and the J gene end by 0 bases; junction bases not matched to a gene: 8. The CDR3 spans 16 residues.